This T cell receptor (beta chain) was sequenced during a study of T cells in Graves' hyperthyroidism and ophthalmopathy. This CDR3 region has 14 residues. Per germline, CDR1 DFQATT and CDR2 SNEGSKA (reference sequence). V was clipped by 3 bases and J by 4 bases, with 16 bases between them. The diagnostic basis comprised clinical symptoms, serum thyroxine and TRAb, thyroid ultrasound and orbital computed tomography. Cells are PBMCs isolated from roughly 9.3 ml of fresh blood. Researchers took RNA transcripts and amplified the TCR beta CDR3 regions from them. An initial round of RT-PCR targeting the TCR CDR3 relied on the HTBI primer set. TCRdb reprocessed the multiplex PCR reads via MiXCR and lists one record per CDR3 protein. This table holds 700,000 to 850,000 distinct CDR3 sequences, roughly a third found once. This clonotype was observed many times.

The chain carries TRBV20-1 and TRBJ2-7, with D hard to call. The receptor was isolated from a woman aged 40-49 years with Graves' hyperthyroidism. Sequenced: blood. The CDR3 nucleotides read TGCAGTGCTAGTTACGCAGGCCTCCAATACGAGCAGTACTTC. Protein sequence: CSASYAGLQYEQYF.